Below are 27 T cell receptor beta chains sequenced from a single sample in a study of blood T cell repertoires in COVID-19. The protocol was immunoSEQ multiplex PCR, while the TCRdb copy is restricted to in-frame clones and leaves out a portion. The data hold 180,000 or so clones, with just over 85% observed a single time. Sequencing used peripheral blood. The source of these receptors is a man in his sixties with acute or convalescent COVID-19.

As to this clone: Different DNA sequences within this sample yield the same CDR3. V and J are TRBV28 and TRBJ1-3; the D is unclear. The CDR3 runs 13 residues. Germline CDR1 is MDHEN and CDR2 is SYDVKM. The V end lost 1 base, the J end lost 3 bases, and 4 bases lay between the germline ends. CDR3: CASSLSGGNTIYF. The DNA of the CDR3 is TGTGCCAGCAGTTTATCGGGTGGAAACACCATATATTTT. Full variable domain (rest looked up from reference TRBV28 and TRBJ1-3): DVKVTQSSRYLVKRTGEKVFLECVQDMDHENMFWYRQDPGLGLRLIYFSYDVKMKEKGDIPEGYSVSREKKERFSLILESASTNQTSMYLCASSLSGGNTIYFGEGSWLTVV.

The V call is TRBV28, the J call TRBJ1-6, with 8 bases fitting TRBD1. The CDR3 consists of 18 residues. J was trimmed by 5 bases and V by 3 bases; bases with no gene match: 12. Germline V lookup: CDR1 MDHEN, CDR2 SYDVKM. The CDR3 spells CASSFVSRTGKNNSPLHF. In DNA form, the CDR3 reads TGTGCCAGCAGTTTCGTATCTAGGACAGGGAAGAATAATTCACCCCTCCACTTT.

The genes are TRBV5-8 and TRBJ1-4; TRBD1 aligns across 10 bases. The CDR3 is made up of 15 amino acids. V shed 4 bases and J 12 bases; nucleotides not matched to a gene: 12. Germline values: CDR1 SGHTS, CDR2 YDEGEE. The CDR3 sequence is CASSLTTGGGGQLFF. The CDR3 DNA reads as TGTGCCAGCAGCCTTACGACAGGGGGCGGAGGCCAACTGTTTTTT.

This chain joins TRBV30 and TRBJ1-1; D not certain. CDR1 and CDR2 from the germline V gene are GTSNPN and SVGIG (reference sequence). Trimming cost V 3 bases and J 3 bases, with 8 bases left between them. This CDR3 region has 12 residues. This chain's CDR3 is CAWSSGDTEAFF. Here the CDR3 DNA reads TGTGCCTGGAGCAGCGGGGACACTGAAGCTTTCTTT.

The V gene is TRBV28, the J gene TRBJ2-4; 14 bases match TRBD2. The CDR3 runs 15 residues. CDR1 MDHEN and CDR2 SYDVKM come from the germline V gene. V trimming: 4 bases; J trimming: 11 bases; junction bases outside the gene matches: 7. CDR3 sequence: CASSSSRLAGGFQYF. CDR3 bases: TGTGCCAGCAGTTCTTCTAGACTAGCGGGAGGGTTTCAGTACTTC.

V usage is TRBV6-2 or TRBV6-3 and J usage is TRBJ2-2, with TRBD1 matching 9 bases. The CDR3 consists of 16 residues. Trimming at V came to 5 bases and at J to 4 bases, leaving 8 bases not matched to a gene. Germline V lookup: CDR1 MNHEY, CDR2 SVGEGT. CDR3 coding DNA: TGTGCCAGCAGTCAACAGGGGGCCCGTGGCACCGGGGAGCTGTTTTTT. Protein product: CASSQQGARGTGELFF.

The V and J genes are TRBV4-1 and TRBJ1-2; D not resolved. This CDR3 is built from 15 residues. Germline V gene lookup returns CDR1 MGHRA and CDR2 YSYEKL. V gave up 0 bases and J gave up 1 base, with 9 bases separating them. The CDR3 here is CASSQDGQINYGYTF. In DNA, the CDR3 is TGCGCCAGCAGCCAAGATGGGCAGATTAACTATGGCTACACCTTC.

The chain uses TRBV7-2 and TRBJ1-1; 7 positions agree with TRBD1. The V gene end was trimmed by 2 bases and the J gene end by 0 bases; junction bases not matched to a gene: 3. This CDR3 has 15 amino acids. Germline V gene data show CDR1 as SGHTA and CDR2 as FQGNSA. CDR3 in DNA: TGTGCCAGCAGCTTATACAGGGGCATGAACACTGAAGCTTTCTTT. Amino acids: CASSLYRGMNTEAFF.

This clone was detected a few times. This chain joins TRBV10-3 and TRBJ1-1, with TRBD1 matching 11 bases. Germline V gene sequence: CDR1 ENHRY, CDR2 SYGVKD. This CDR3 region has 15 residues. The V segment lost 6 bases and the J segment 1 base; nucleotides outside the gene matches: 4. The DNA for the CDR3 is TGTGCCATCAGAGGGACAGGGGGTCCGAACACTGAAGCTTTCTTT. Protein product: CAIRGTGGPNTEAFF.

This chain connects TRBV10-2 to TRBJ2-5; unclear D gene. CDR3 length equals 14 residues. Looked up from germline, CDR1 is WSHSY and CDR2 is SAAADI. V was clipped by 6 bases and J by 0 bases, with 11 bases between them. The CDR3 bases are TGCGCCAGCAGCGCGACACCGTACCAAGAGACCCAGTACTTC. Translating it yields CASSATPYQETQYF.

In its sample, this clone was seen a few times. V gene TRBV27 combines with J gene TRBJ2-1; D call uncertain. CDR1 and CDR2 (germline): MNHEY, SMNVEV (reference sequence). Trimming stripped 4 bases from V and 3 bases from J, with 16 bases between. CDR3 length: 16 residues. The DNA for the CDR3 is TGTGCCAGCAGTTATTGGTGGAGAAGCCACTACAATGAGCAGTTCTTC. It is translated as CASSYWWRSHYNEQFF.

The chain links TRBV19 to TRBJ2-1, with a weak D call TRBD2 (5 bases). V was pared by 3 bases and J by 6 bases, with 15 bases between. In germline, CDR1 is LNHDA, CDR2 SQIVND (reference sequence). The CDR3 spans 15 residues. The CDR3 loop is CASSMSSGPFNEQFF. The DNA of the CDR3 is TGTGCCAGTAGTATGTCGAGCGGCCCATTCAATGAGCAGTTCTTC.

This chain links TRBV30 with TRBJ1-1; 8 positions match TRBD1. The V gene's germline CDR1 is GTSNPN and CDR2 SVGIG (reference sequence). This CDR3 has 15 residues. V was pared by 4 bases and J by 4 bases, with 11 bases of the junction left unmatched. The CDR3 sequence is CAWTLPDRVGTEAFF. The CDR3 nucleotides read TGTGCCTGGACTCTCCCGGACAGGGTGGGCACTGAAGCTTTCTTT.

The CDR3 sequence: CSASLRLRQETQYF. In nucleotides, the CDR3 is TGCAGTGCTAGTTTACGACTCCGCCAAGAGACCCAGTACTTC. The chain links TRBV20-1 to TRBJ2-5; D gene ambiguous. Germline V CDR1 and CDR2: DFQATT, SNEGSKA (reference sequence). The CDR3 sequence is 14 residues long. V shed 3 bases and J shed 1 base, with 12 bases lying between them.

This sequence joins TRBV28 and TRBJ1-1; no definite D call. Germline V gives CDR1 MDHEN, CDR2 SYDVKM. With 4 bases removed from V and 0 bases from J, the gap between germline ends came to 18 bases. The CDR3 contains 17 residues. DNA for the CDR3: TGTGCCAGCAGTTCGAATTTTAGAGGAAATATGAACACTGAAGCTTTCTTT. It is translated as CASSSNFRGNMNTEAFF.

This chain joins TRBV5-1 and TRBJ1-1, with unresolved D. V dropped 3 bases and J dropped 4 bases, with 16 bases sitting between them. The CDR3 has 15 residues. Germline CDR1 is SGHRS and CDR2 is YFSETQ. CDR3 DNA: TGCGCCAGCAGCTCGGACCCAGCGGGGAGCACTGAAGCTTTCTTT. The encoded protein is CASSSDPAGSTEAFF. The whole variable domain, remainder taken from reference TRBV5-1 and TRBJ1-1, is KAGVTQTPRYLIKTRGQQVTLSCSPISGHRSVSWYQQTPGQGLQFLFEYFSETQRNKGNFPGRFSGRQFSNSRSEMNVSTLELGDSALYLCASSSDPAGSTEAFFGQGTRLTVV.

The rearrangement uses TRBV28 and TRBJ1-1; D not certain. This CDR3 has 14 residues. V lost 2 bases to trimming and J lost 0 bases, with 7 bases between them. The germline V gene encodes CDR1 MDHEN and CDR2 SYDVKM. This CDR3 is CASSLPTVNTEAFF. The CDR3 nucleotides are TGTGCCAGCAGTTTACCCACAGTGAACACTGAAGCTTTCTTT.

V gene TRBV10-3 combines with J gene TRBJ2-5; TRBD2 aligns across 13 bases. V shed 6 bases, J shed 10 bases, and the junction held 11 bases outside the gene matches. The germline V gene encodes CDR1 ENHRY and CDR2 SYGVKD. This CDR3 is built from 15 residues. The CDR3 DNA reads TGTGCCATCAGGGATGGACTAGCGGGAGTTAGTGGCCAGTACTTC. It yields the protein CAIRDGLAGVSGQYF.

The rearrangement joins TRBV5-1 to TRBJ2-1; TRBD2 aligns across 11 bases. This CDR3 is 17 amino acids long. The germline gives CDR1 SGHRS, CDR2 YFSETQ. The ends lost 0 bases at V and 6 bases at J; junction bases unmatched: 8. Written as DNA, the CDR3 is TGCGCCAGCAGCTTGGGGGGTGGGACTAGCGGCGGCAATGAGCAGTTCTTC. It encodes CASSLGGGTSGGNEQFF.

The rearrangement links TRBV7-3 to TRBJ2-7; possible D gene TRBD2, 5 bases. The germline gives CDR1 SGHTA, CDR2 FQGTGA. The V end was cut by 1 base, the J end by 6 bases, with 16 bases between. The CDR3 is 15 amino acids. The CDR3 bases are TGTGCCAGCAGCTTAAAGGGTGGGAGTATATCCGAGCAGTACTTC. Its protein is CASSLKGGSISEQYF.

The gene calls are TRBV15 and TRBJ2-7; D remains unclear. With 0 bases removed from V and 0 bases from J, the gap between germline ends came to 9 bases. The CDR3 has 15 amino acids. Germline CDR1 is LNHNV and CDR2 is YYDKDF (reference sequence). CDR3 protein: CATSRDRSVSYEQYF. DNA for the CDR3: TGTGCCACCAGCAGAGATCGGTCGGTCTCCTACGAGCAGTACTTC.

This clone came up once. The gene calls are TRBV5-1 and TRBJ2-1; the match to TRBD2 covers 10 bases. The germline V gene has CDR1 SGHRS and CDR2 YFSETQ. This CDR3 is built from 13 residues. V dropped 0 bases and J dropped 14; count of bases not matched to a gene: 5. The CDR3 protein is CASSLVASGGEFF. CDR3 bases: TGCGCCAGCAGCTTGGTTGCTAGCGGGGGAGAGTTCTTC.

This chain uses TRBV2 with TRBJ2-6, with 8 bases fitting TRBD1. V shed 5 bases, J shed 0 bases, and the junction held 9 bases outside the gene matches. The CDR3 covers 18 residues. Germline V gene data show CDR1 as SNHLY and CDR2 as FYNNEI. The DNA of the CDR3 is TGTGCCAGCAGTCCTGGACAGGGTCTTCCCTCTGGGGCCAACGTCCTGACTTTC. Translated, it gives CASSPGQGLPSGANVLTF.

As for this clone: The CDR3 carries no conserved terminal phenylalanine or tryptophan, so it likely arises from a read error. No DNA is shown, since the ends of the CDR3 on it are uncertain; the CDR3 is the one TCRdb lists. This CDR3 is CASSFTGGDTVA. V gene TRBV7-9 combines with J gene TRBJ2-7; the table's D call, TRBD2, was not checked against the DNA. The germline V gene has CDR1 SEHNR and CDR2 FQNEAQ (reference sequence). Termini included, the CDR3 measures 12 amino acids.

The rearrangement joins TRBV28 to TRBJ1-3, with a weak D call TRBD1 (6 bases). This CDR3 spans 14 amino acids. The V end was cut by 6 bases, the J end by 5 bases, with 14 bases between. Germline-derived CDR1 and CDR2 are MDHEN and SYDVKM. The CDR3 loop is CASSPGQGRNTIYF. The DNA of the CDR3 is TGTGCCAGCAGCCCCGGGCAGGGGAGAAACACCATATATTTT.

This clone was counted only a few times. The chain uses TRBV29-1 and TRBJ1-1; 7 nucleotides line up with TRBD1. The V gene's germline CDR1 is SQVTM and CDR2 ANQGSEA. After removal of 7 bases from V and 4 bases from J, the junction contained 9 bases not matched to a gene. The CDR3 covers 13 residues. CDR3 sequence reads: CSGSRQGGTEAFF. CDR3 DNA sequence: TGCAGCGGCTCGCGACAGGGAGGCACTGAAGCTTTCTTT.

This chain uses TRBV19 with TRBJ2-2, with 10 bases lining up with TRBD2. V was clipped by 5 bases and J by 4 bases; unmatched bases: 10. CDR1 is LNHDA and CDR2 is SQIVND in the germline V gene (reference sequence). The CDR3 runs to 17 residues. The CDR3 DNA follows: TGTGCCAGTAGTGGGGGAGCGGGAGGGCCTGGCACCGGGGAGCTGTTTTTT. This encodes CASSGGAGGPGTGELFF.